This T cell receptor (beta chain) was documented in a study of blood T cell repertoires in COVID-19. J was trimmed by 6 bases and V by 3 bases; bases with no gene match: 0. Germline V gene lookup returns CDR1 SGDLS and CDR2 YYNGEE. The CDR3 spans 14 residues. Libraries were prepared by immunoSEQ multiplex PCR; TCRdb keeps only in-frame clonotypes and omits some of them. Of fewer than 250,000 clones listed, under 90% are singletons. The source of this sequence is a human donor in a cohort sampled during active COVID-19. Source material: peripheral blood. The chain combines TRBV9 with TRBJ2-3; 14 bases are a match to TRBD2. Here the CDR3 DNA reads TGTGCCAGCAGCGGACTAGCGGGGGGGGATACGCAGTATTTT. It yields the protein CASSGLAGGDTQYF.